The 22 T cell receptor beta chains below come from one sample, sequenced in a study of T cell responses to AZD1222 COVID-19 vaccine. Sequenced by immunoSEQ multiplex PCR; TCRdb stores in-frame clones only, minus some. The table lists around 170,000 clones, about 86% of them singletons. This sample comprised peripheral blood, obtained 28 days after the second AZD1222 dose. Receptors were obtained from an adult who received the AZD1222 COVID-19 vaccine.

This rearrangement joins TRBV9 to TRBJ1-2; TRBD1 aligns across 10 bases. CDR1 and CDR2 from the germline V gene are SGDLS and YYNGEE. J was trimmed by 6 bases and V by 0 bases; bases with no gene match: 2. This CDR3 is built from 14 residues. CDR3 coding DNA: TGTGCCAGCAGCGTAGGGACAGGGGGGAATGGCTACACCTTC. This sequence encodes CASSVGTGGNGYTF.

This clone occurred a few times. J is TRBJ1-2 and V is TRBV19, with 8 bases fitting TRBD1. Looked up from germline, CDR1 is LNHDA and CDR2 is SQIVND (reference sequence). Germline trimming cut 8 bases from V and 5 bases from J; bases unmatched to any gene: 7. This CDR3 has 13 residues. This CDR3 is CASSPDRVYGYTF. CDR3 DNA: TGTGCCAGTTCTCCGGACAGGGTGTATGGCTACACCTTC.

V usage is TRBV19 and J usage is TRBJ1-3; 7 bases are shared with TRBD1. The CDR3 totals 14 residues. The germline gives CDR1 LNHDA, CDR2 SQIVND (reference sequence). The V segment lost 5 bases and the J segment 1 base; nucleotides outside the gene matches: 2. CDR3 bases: TGTGCCAGTAGTCTGGGACAGTCTGGAAACACCATATATTTT. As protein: CASSLGQSGNTIYF.

Here the CDR3 DNA reads TGTGCCAGCGGTTCAGGACGGGGGCAGCCCCAGCATTTT. It encodes CASGSGRGQPQHF. The chain employs TRBV12-3 or TRBV12-4 and TRBJ1-5; tentative D call: TRBD1 (5 bases). Trimming left V 8 bases short and J 7 bases short, with 15 bases between. CDR3 length equals 13 residues.

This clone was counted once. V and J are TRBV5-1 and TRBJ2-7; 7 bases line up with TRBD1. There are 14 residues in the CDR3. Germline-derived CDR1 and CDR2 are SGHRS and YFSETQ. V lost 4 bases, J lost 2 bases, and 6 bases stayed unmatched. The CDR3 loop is CASSPSGQTYEQYF. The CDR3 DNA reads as TGCGCCAGCAGCCCATCGGGACAGACCTACGAGCAGTACTTC.

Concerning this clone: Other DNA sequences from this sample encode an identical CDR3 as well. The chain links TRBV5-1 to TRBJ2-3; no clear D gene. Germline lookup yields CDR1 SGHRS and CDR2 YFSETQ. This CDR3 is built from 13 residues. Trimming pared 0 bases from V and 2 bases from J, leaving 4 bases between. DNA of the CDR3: TGCGCCAGCAGCTTGGCTCCCACAGATACGCAGTATTTT. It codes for CASSLAPTDTQYF.

The CDR3 sequence: CASSSGLSTDTQYF. CDR3 bases: TGCGCCAGCAGCTCGGGACTTAGCACAGATACGCAGTATTTT. This rearrangement joins TRBV5-1 to TRBJ2-3; weak D call: TRBD2 (6 bases). Trimming stripped 3 bases from V and 0 bases from J, with 8 bases between. CDR1 is SGHRS, CDR2 YFSETQ, per germline. There are 14 residues in the CDR3.

The CDR3 region is CASSVEAGTGNPIAKNIQYF. CDR3 in DNA: TGTGCCAGCAGCGTAGAGGCAGGGACAGGGAACCCGATAGCCAAAAACATTCAGTACTTC. The rearrangement joins TRBV9 to TRBJ2-4; 9 bases match TRBD1. The CDR3 contains 20 residues. The ends lost 0 bases at V and 0 bases at J; junction bases unmatched: 13. The germline gives CDR1 SGDLS, CDR2 YYNGEE.

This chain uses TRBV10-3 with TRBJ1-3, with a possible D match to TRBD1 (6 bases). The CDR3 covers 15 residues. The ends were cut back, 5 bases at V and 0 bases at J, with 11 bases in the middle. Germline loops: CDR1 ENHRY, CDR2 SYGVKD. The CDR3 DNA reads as TGTGCCATCAGTCCAGGACAGACCTCTGGAAACACCATATATTTT. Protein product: CAISPGQTSGNTIYF.

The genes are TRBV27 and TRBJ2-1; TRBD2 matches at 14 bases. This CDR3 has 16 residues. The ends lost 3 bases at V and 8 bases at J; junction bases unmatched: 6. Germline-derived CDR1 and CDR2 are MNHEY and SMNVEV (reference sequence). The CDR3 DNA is TGTGCCAGCAGTTTGATGACTAGCGGGGGGGCCCATGAGCAGTTCTTC. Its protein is CASSLMTSGGAHEQFF.

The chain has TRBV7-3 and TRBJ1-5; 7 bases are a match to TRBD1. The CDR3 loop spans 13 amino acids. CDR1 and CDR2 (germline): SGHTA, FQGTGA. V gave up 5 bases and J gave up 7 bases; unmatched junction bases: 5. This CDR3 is CASSRDRDQPQHF. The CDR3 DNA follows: TGTGCCAGCAGCCGTGACAGGGACCAGCCCCAGCATTTT.

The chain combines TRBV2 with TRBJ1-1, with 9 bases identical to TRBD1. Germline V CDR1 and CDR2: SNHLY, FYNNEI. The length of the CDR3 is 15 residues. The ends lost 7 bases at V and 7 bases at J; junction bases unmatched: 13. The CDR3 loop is CASNDRDRAGVEAFF. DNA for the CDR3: TGTGCCAGCAATGACCGGGACAGGGCAGGGGTTGAAGCTTTCTTT. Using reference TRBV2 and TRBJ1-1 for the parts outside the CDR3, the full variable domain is EPEVTQTPSHQVTQMGQEVILRCVPISNHLYFYWYRQILGQKVEFLVSFYNNEISEKSEIFDDQFSVERPDGSNFTLKIRSTKLEDSAMYFCASNDRDRAGVEAFFGQGTRLTVV.

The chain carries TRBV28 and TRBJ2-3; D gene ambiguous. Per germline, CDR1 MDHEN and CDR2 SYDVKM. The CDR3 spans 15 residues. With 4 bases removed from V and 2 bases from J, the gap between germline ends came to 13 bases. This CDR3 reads CASSSSGTSTDTQYF. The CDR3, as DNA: TGTGCCAGCAGTTCGTCAGGCACCTCCACAGATACGCAGTATTTT.

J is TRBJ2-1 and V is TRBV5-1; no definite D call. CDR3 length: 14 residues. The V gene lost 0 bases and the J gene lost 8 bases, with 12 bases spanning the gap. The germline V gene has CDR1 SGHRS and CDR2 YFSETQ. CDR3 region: CASSLGYGSDEQFF. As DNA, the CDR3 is TGCGCCAGCAGCTTGGGATATGGGTCCGATGAGCAGTTCTTC.

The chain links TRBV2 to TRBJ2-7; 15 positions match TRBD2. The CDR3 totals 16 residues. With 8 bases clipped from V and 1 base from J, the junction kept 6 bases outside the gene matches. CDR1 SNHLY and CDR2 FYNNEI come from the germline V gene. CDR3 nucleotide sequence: TGTGCCAGCCGGACTAGCGGGGGGGCCCCTTCCTACGAGCAGTACTTC. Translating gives CASRTSGGAPSYEQYF.

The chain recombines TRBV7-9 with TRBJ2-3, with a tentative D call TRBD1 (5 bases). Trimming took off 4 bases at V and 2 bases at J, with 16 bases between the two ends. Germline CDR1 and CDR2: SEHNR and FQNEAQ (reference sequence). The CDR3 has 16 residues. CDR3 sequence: CASSYPRQKATDTQYF. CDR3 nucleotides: TGTGCCAGCAGCTACCCCCGACAGAAAGCCACAGATACGCAGTATTTT.

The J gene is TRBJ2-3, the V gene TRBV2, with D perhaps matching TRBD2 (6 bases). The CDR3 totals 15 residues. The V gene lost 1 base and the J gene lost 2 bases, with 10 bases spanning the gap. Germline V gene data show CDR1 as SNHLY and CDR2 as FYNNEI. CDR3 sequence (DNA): TGTGCCAGCAGTGAAGGTCCGGGAGACACAGATACGCAGTATTTT. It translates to CASSEGPGDTDTQYF.

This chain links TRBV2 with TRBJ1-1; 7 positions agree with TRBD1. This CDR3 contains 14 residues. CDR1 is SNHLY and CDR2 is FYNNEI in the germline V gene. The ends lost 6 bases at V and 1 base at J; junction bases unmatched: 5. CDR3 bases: TGTGCCAGCAGATCAGCAGGGGGGAACACTGAAGCTTTCTTT. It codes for CASRSAGGNTEAFF.

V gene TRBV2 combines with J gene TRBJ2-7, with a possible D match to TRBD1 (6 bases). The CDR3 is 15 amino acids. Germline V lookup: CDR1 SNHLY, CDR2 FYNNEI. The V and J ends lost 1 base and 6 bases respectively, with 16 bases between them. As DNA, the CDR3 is TGTGCCAGCAGTGAAGGGGTACTAAACAGGGTCGAGCAGTACTTC. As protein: CASSEGVLNRVEQYF.

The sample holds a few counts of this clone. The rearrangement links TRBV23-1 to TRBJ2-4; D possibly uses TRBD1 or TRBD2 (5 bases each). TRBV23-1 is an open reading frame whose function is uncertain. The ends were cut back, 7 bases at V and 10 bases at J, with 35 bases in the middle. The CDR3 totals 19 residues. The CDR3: CASIPPRELKTQVLIIQYF. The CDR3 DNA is TGCGCCAGCATACCCCCGAGGGAGTTAAAGACACAGGTTCTTATAATTCAGTACTTC.

The CDR3 DNA sequence: TGTGCCAGCAGTTTACAGACTAATGAGCAGTTCTTC. This gives the protein CASSLQTNEQFF. The chain joins TRBV12-3 or TRBV12-4 to TRBJ2-1, with D unclear. V shed 2 bases and J shed 7 bases, with 6 bases lying between them. The CDR3 covers 12 residues.

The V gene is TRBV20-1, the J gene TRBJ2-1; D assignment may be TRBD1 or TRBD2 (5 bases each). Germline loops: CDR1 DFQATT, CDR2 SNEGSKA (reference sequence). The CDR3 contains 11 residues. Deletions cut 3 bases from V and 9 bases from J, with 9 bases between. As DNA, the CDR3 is TGCAGTGCTAGCAGGGCGGGTGAGCAGTTCTTC. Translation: CSASRAGEQFF.